Below are 20 T cell receptor beta chains sequenced from a single sample in a study of blood T cell repertoires in COVID-19. Produced via immunoSEQ multiplex PCR; TCRdb's table is partial and in-frame only. Of tens of thousands of clones detected, roughly 84% appear once; the ten largest clones hold less than 15%. Source material: peripheral blood. The origin of the receptors is a human donor in a cohort sampled during active COVID-19. The donor label of this sample is uncertain.

The rearrangement joins TRBV3-1 (or the pseudogene TRBV3-2) to TRBJ2-2; TRBD2 agrees at 10 bases. The V gene end was trimmed by 6 bases and the J gene end by 0 bases; junction bases not matched to a gene: 10. Per the germline V gene, CDR1 is LGHDT and CDR2 is YNNKEL (reference sequence). CDR3 length: 18 amino acids. This CDR3 is CASRPTTSGASNTGELFF. CDR3 nucleotides: TGTGCCAGCAGGCCGACTACTAGCGGGGCCTCGAACACCGGGGAGCTGTTTTTT.

The table lists this clone with a few counts. The rearrangement links TRBV4-1 to TRBJ2-7; 12 bases agree with TRBD2. With V trimmed by 4 bases and J by 2 bases, 6 bases remained unmatched. Germline CDR1 MGHRA, CDR2 YSYEKL. This CDR3 comprises 16 residues. CDR3 sequence (DNA): TGCGCCAGCAGCCGGGAGGCTAGCGGGGGGGCCTACGAGCAGTACTTC. Protein sequence: CASSREASGGAYEQYF.

V and J are TRBV6-5 and TRBJ1-1; possible D gene TRBD1, 6 bases. Germline values: CDR1 MNHEY, CDR2 SVGAGI. The CDR3 sequence is 15 residues long. V lost 5 bases and J 1 base, leaving 14 bases between the germline ends. The chain's CDR3 is CASSPVDRRNTEAFF. CDR3 bases: TGTGCCAGCAGTCCAGTCGACAGGCGGAACACTGAAGCTTTCTTT.

This clone was detected a few times. The chain couples TRBV2 to TRBJ1-2; D is uncertain. Germline CDR1 and CDR2: SNHLY and FYNNEI. This CDR3 is built from 18 residues. The ends were cut back, 10 bases at V and 4 bases at J, with 31 bases in the middle. As DNA, the CDR3 is TGTGCCAACCTCCCTCCGCCGACTCCGGGAAGAATCCCCTATGGCTACACCTTC. Its protein product is CANLPPPTPGRIPYGYTF.

The rearrangement uses TRBV27 and TRBJ2-2; D ambiguous. The CDR3 is 13 residues long. Germline lookup yields CDR1 MNHEY and CDR2 SMNVEV (reference sequence). V was clipped by 7 bases and J by 0 bases, with 6 bases between them. This CDR3 reads CASTQANTGELFF. The CDR3 DNA reads as TGTGCCAGCACGCAGGCGAACACCGGGGAGCTGTTTTTT.

J is TRBJ2-5 and V is TRBV2, with D perhaps matching TRBD2 (5 bases). Trimming left V 2 bases short and J 3 bases short, with 10 bases between. The CDR3 runs to 14 residues. From germline, CDR1 is SNHLY and CDR2 FYNNEI. The CDR3 sequence: CASSERVAKETQYF. For the CDR3, the DNA is TGTGCCAGCAGTGAAAGGGTAGCGAAAGAGACCCAGTACTTC.

The rearrangement uses TRBV27 and TRBJ2-2; D perhaps matches TRBD2 (6 bases). This CDR3 has 14 amino acids. Trimming pared 0 bases from V and 6 bases from J, leaving 8 bases between. CDR1 and CDR2 from the germline V gene are MNHEY and SMNVEV (reference sequence). The CDR3 sequence is CASSLSWGAGELFF. The CDR3, as DNA: TGTGCCAGCAGTTTATCGTGGGGGGCCGGGGAGCTGTTTTTT.

This chain links TRBV2 with TRBJ2-7; TRBD1 matches at 12 bases. This CDR3 has 14 residues. Germline CDR1 and CDR2: SNHLY and FYNNEI. The V segment lost 10 bases and the J segment 6 bases; nucleotides outside the gene matches: 10. In DNA form, the CDR3 reads TGTGCCACCATCGGGACAGGGGGCAAAGGCGAGCAGTACTTC. Its translation is CATIGTGGKGEQYF.

This sequence joins TRBV12-5 and TRBJ1-2; D might be TRBD1 (5 bases). Germline values: CDR1 LGHNT, CDR2 FRNRAP. This CDR3 has 13 amino acids. Trimming removed 6 bases at V and 2 bases at J, with 10 bases between. The CDR3 protein is CASGLRQNYGYTF. CDR3 nucleotides: TGTGCTAGTGGCCTTCGACAGAACTATGGCTACACCTTC.

This chain connects TRBV10-3 to TRBJ2-3; 11 nucleotides line up with TRBD1. The CDR3 loop spans 14 amino acids. Germline loops: CDR1 ENHRY, CDR2 SYGVKD. Losses at the gene ends were 7 bases for V and 5 bases for J; bases not matched to a gene: 5. The CDR3 spells CAINGQGAGDTQYF. Written as DNA, the CDR3 is TGTGCCATCAACGGACAGGGGGCAGGAGATACGCAGTATTTT.

For the CDR3, the DNA is TGTGCCAGCAGCTGGAGGGGCACAGATACGCAGTATTTT. This translates into CASSWRGTDTQYF. The genes are TRBV11-3 and TRBJ2-3, with a possible D match to TRBD2 (6 bases). Trimming removed 4 bases from V and 1 base from J, with 6 bases in between. CDR3 size: 13 residues. Per the germline V gene, CDR1 is SGHNT and CDR2 is YENEEA. Filled out from reference TRBV11-3 and TRBJ2-3, the complete variable domain reads EAGVVQSPRYKIIEKKQPVAFWCNPISGHNTLYWYLQNLGQGPELLIRYENEEAVDDSQLPKDRFSAERLKGVDSTLKIQPAELGDSAVYLCASSWRGTDTQYFGPGTRLTVL.

This sequence joins TRBV5-1 and TRBJ1-2; TRBD1 agrees at 7 bases. CDR1 and CDR2 from the germline V gene are SGHRS and YFSETQ. Trimming cost V 4 bases and J 7 bases; bases outside gene matches: 16. This CDR3 comprises 16 residues. The CDR3 region is CASSTGTDLISPGYTF. The DNA of the CDR3 is TGCGCCAGCAGCACCGGGACAGACCTAATCTCGCCTGGCTACACCTTC.

The CDR3 reads CASSLRGGPQETQYF. The CDR3 DNA reads as TGTGCCAGCAGTTTACGCGGAGGGCCCCAAGAGACCCAGTACTTC. The chain joins TRBV28 to TRBJ2-5, with D tentatively TRBD2 (6 bases). Germline loops: CDR1 MDHEN, CDR2 SYDVKM. This CDR3 spans 15 amino acids. V lost 2 bases and J 1 base, leaving 11 bases between the germline ends.

CDR3 amino acids: CASSVAGGLETQYF. Written as DNA, the CDR3 is TGCGCCAGCAGCGTAGCGGGGGGGCTTGAGACCCAGTACTTC. The chain has TRBV5-1 and TRBJ2-5; the match to TRBD2 covers 11 bases. Germline assignment: CDR1 SGHRS and CDR2 YFSETQ. CDR3 length: 14 residues. The V and J ends lost 4 bases and 5 bases, in that order; junction bases with no gene match: 4. The full variable domain, rest sourced from reference TRBV5-1 and TRBJ2-5, is KAGVTQTPRYLIKTRGQQVTLSCSPISGHRSVSWYQQTPGQGLQFLFEYFSETQRNKGNFPGRFSGRQFSNSRSEMNVSTLELGDSALYLCASSVAGGLETQYFGPGTRLLVL.

The rearrangement links TRBV2 to TRBJ1-1; 10 bases agree with TRBD1. Germline V gene lookup returns CDR1 SNHLY and CDR2 FYNNEI. The CDR3 loop spans 14 amino acids. V shed 10 bases and J 1 base; nucleotides not matched to a gene: 6. The CDR3: CATRQGAGNTEAFF. In DNA, the CDR3 is TGTGCCACTCGACAGGGGGCAGGGAACACTGAAGCTTTCTTT.

The chain links TRBV2 to TRBJ2-7; D is ambiguous. Germline CDR1 and CDR2: SNHLY and FYNNEI. The CDR3 covers 13 residues. Trimming left V 3 bases short and J 0 bases short, with 6 bases between. The CDR3 nucleotides are TGTGCCAGCAGTGAGAGAAGCTCCTACGAGCAGTACTTC. It codes for CASSERSSYEQYF.

The gene calls are TRBV2 and TRBJ2-2; 10 nucleotides agree with TRBD2. Germline V lookup: CDR1 SNHLY, CDR2 FYNNEI. This CDR3 comprises 15 residues. V was pared by 6 bases and J by 7 bases, with 8 bases of the junction left unmatched. This CDR3 reads CASRPTSGVVGELFF. CDR3 bases: TGTGCCAGCAGACCTACTAGCGGGGTTGTCGGGGAGCTGTTTTTT.

The V gene is TRBV25-1, the J gene TRBJ2-7; D might be TRBD1 (5 bases). Trimming removed 5 bases at V and 5 bases at J, with 13 bases between. Germline V gene sequence: CDR1 MGHDK, CDR2 SYGVNS. CDR3 length: 13 residues. CDR3 DNA: TGTGCCAGCAGTCAAGGTGGGGCCGACGAGCAGTACTTC. Amino acids: CASSQGGADEQYF.

V and J are TRBV6-1 and TRBJ2-4; the D gene is possibly TRBD1 (6 bases). V gave up 1 base and J gave up 9 bases, with 19 bases separating them. The CDR3 is 16 amino acids. Germline CDR1 and CDR2: MNHNS and SASEGT. CDR3 DNA: TGTGCCAGCAGTGAAGGATTTAGGACAGCTTATGGCATTCAGTACTTC. Its translation: CASSEGFRTAYGIQYF.

The chain has TRBV10-3 and TRBJ2-7, with 8 nucleotides matching TRBD1. CDR1 and CDR2 from the germline V gene are ENHRY and SYGVKD. V dropped 4 bases and J dropped 4; count of bases not matched to a gene: 3. CDR3 size: 13 residues. The DNA for the CDR3 is TGTGCCATCAGTGCCGACAGGGGTTACGAGCAGTACTTC. It encodes CAISADRGYEQYF.